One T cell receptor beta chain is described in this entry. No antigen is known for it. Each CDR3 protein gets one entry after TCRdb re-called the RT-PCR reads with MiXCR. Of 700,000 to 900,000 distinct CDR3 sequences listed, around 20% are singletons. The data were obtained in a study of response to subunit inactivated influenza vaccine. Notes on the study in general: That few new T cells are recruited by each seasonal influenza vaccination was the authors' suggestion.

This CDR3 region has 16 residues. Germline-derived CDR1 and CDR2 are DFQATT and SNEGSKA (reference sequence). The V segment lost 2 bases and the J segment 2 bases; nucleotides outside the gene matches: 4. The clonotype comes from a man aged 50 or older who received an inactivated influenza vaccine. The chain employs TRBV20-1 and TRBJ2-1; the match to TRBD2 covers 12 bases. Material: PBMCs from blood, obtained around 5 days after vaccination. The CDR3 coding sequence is TGCAGTGCTAGAACTAGCGGGAGGTTCACCTACAATGAGCAGTTCTTC. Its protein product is CSARTSGRFTYNEQFF.